A single sample gave rise to the 7 T cell receptor beta chains below, sequenced in a study of blood T cell repertoires in COVID-19. Only in-frame clones appear in the TCRdb table, and some are missing; sequencing was by immunoSEQ multiplex PCR. Of roughly 230,000 clones in the sample, 75% to 85% are singletons; the top ten hold 5.5%. The sequenced material came from peripheral blood. Receptors were obtained from a human donor in a cohort sampled during active COVID-19.

V gene TRBV27 combines with J gene TRBJ2-1; possibly TRBD1 for D (5 bases). The germline V and J ends were trimmed by 6 bases and 4 bases, with 16 bases remaining between them. The CDR3 extends over 15 amino acids. Germline V gene lookup returns CDR1 MNHEY and CDR2 SMNVEV (reference sequence). The CDR3 here is CASSPRVVSYNEQFF. The CDR3 bases are TGTGCCAGCAGCCCCAGGGTGGTATCGTACAATGAGCAGTTCTTC.

The gene calls are TRBV2 and TRBJ1-1; 7 bases are a match to TRBD1. Trimming removed 5 bases from V and 0 bases from J; junction bases left unmatched: 3. Per the germline V gene, CDR1 is SNHLY and CDR2 is FYNNEI. The CDR3 totals 14 residues. The CDR3 sequence is CASSQDRVNTEAFF. CDR3 bases: TGTGCCAGCAGTCAAGACAGGGTGAACACTGAAGCTTTCTTT.

CDR3 sequence: CSVDALKQGEVTYEQYF. Written as DNA, the CDR3 is TGCAGCGTTGACGCCCTTAAACAGGGAGAAGTGACCTACGAGCAGTACTTC. The rearrangement uses TRBV29-1 and TRBJ2-7; D may be TRBD1 (6 bases). Germline CDR1 SQVTM, CDR2 ANQGSEA. The ends were cut back, 3 bases at V and 2 bases at J, with 23 bases in the middle. The CDR3 runs 17 residues.

This chain joins TRBV5-5 and TRBJ2-1; 10 bases are a match to TRBD2. The ends lost 4 bases at V and 0 bases at J; junction bases unmatched: 16. CDR3 length: 20 amino acids. CDR1 and CDR2 (germline): SGHKS, YYEKEE (reference sequence). Here the CDR3 reads CASSTHLAGVLSSSYNEQFF. In DNA, the CDR3 is TGTGCCAGCAGCACACATCTAGCGGGAGTTCTCTCTAGCTCCTACAATGAGCAGTTCTTC.

This CDR3 reads CASSQESGSSETQYF. The CDR3 nucleotides read TGTGCCAGCAGCCAAGAATCAGGGTCTTCGGAGACCCAGTACTTC. This chain uses TRBV4-2 with TRBJ2-5; D may be TRBD1 (5 bases). The CDR3 totals 15 residues. CDR1 is LGHNA and CDR2 is YNFKEQ in the germline V gene. Trimming left V 0 bases short and J 5 bases short, with 13 bases between.

The rearrangement uses TRBV28 and TRBJ2-2; TRBD1 aligns across 7 bases. With V trimmed by 3 bases and J by 5 bases, 12 bases remained unmatched. The CDR3 covers 17 residues. Per germline, CDR1 MDHEN and CDR2 SYDVKM. The CDR3 reads CASSFLRGQMTTGELFF. The CDR3 coding sequence is TGTGCCAGCAGTTTCCTCCGGGGACAGATGACGACCGGGGAGCTGTTTTTT.

V is TRBV6-4 and J is TRBJ1-4, with TRBD1 matching 7 bases. The junction had 3 bases not matched to a gene; V was cut back by 4 bases and J by 1 base. The CDR3 extends over 15 amino acids. Germline V gives CDR1 MRHNA, CDR2 SNTAGT. For the CDR3, the DNA is TGTGCCAGCAGTGTTTCAGGGGGAACTAATGAAAAACTGTTTTTT. Translation gives CASSVSGGTNEKLFF.